These 14 T cell receptor beta chains were sequenced from one sample in a study of T cell clonality in common variable immunodeficiency (dated by TCRdb to 2013 to 2016). Library method: the immunoSEQ multiplex PCR assay. What TCRdb holds here is the immuneACCESS table cut down to in-frame rearrangements. Part of the clones is not present; checked against another copy, under half of the missing clones reflect an unresolved V gene, and the others are unexplained. This sample has about 81,000 clones, none of them a singleton. The top ten constitute 0.75% to 1% of the sample. The sequenced material came from peripheral blood mononuclear cells. Receptor source: a person aged 18-70 years in good health.

This clone has at least ten counts. Coverage ceases 3 residues before the CDR3 finishes, and the germline J gene fills in the end. This chain joins TRBV20-1 and TRBJ1-2, with D hard to call. The CDR3 extends over 13 amino acids. Trimming cost V 3 bases and J 4 bases, with 12 bases left between them. CDR1 and CDR2 (germline): DFQATT, SNEGSKA (reference sequence). CDR3 in amino acids: CSASGTAAYGYTF. The covered CDR3 bases are TGCAGTGCTAGCGGCACAGCGGCCTATGGC.

This clone has at least ten counts. The sequence runs out 3 residues before the end of the CDR3; the remainder is reconstructed from the germline J gene. Other DNA variants within this sample encode the same CDR3. The chain combines TRBV5-4 with TRBJ2-3; TRBD1 matches at 7 bases. The V gene end was trimmed by 4 bases and the J gene end by 6 bases; junction bases not matched to a gene: 5. The CDR3 extends over 13 amino acids. Looked up from germline, CDR1 is SGHNT and CDR2 is YYREEE (reference sequence). The CDR3 loop is CASSLGQADTQYF. The sequenced part of the CDR3 DNA is TGTGCCAGCAGCCTCGGACAGGCGGATACG.

This clone was observed at least ten times. The CDR3 end falls 3 residues outside the read, so it is completed with the germline J gene. The J gene is TRBJ2-3, the V gene TRBV20-1; 9 bases fit TRBD2. The CDR3 consists of 17 residues. V was pared by 0 bases and J by 3 bases, with 10 bases of the junction left unmatched. CDR1 and CDR2 (germline): DFQATT, SNEGSKA (reference sequence). Partial CDR3 DNA: TGCAGTGCTAGAGATTTCGAAGGGCTAGCGGGAACAGATACG. Amino acids: CSARDFEGLAGTDT. The CDR3 in its entirety is CSARDFEGLAGTDTQYF.

Ten or more counts support this clone. The sequenced fragment ends 3 residues before the CDR3 boundary, so the rest is inferred from the germline J gene. The chain couples TRBV29-1 to TRBJ2-7, with TRBD2 identical over 12 bases. Germline V CDR1 and CDR2: SQVTM, ANQGSEA. Trimming at V came to 0 bases and at J to 6 bases, leaving 21 bases not matched to a gene. The CDR3 is made up of 20 amino acids. The sequenced part of the CDR3 DNA is TGCAGCGTTGAAGATCAAGCACACAGAGTTCTAGCGGGAGGGCCGAGCGAG. It codes for CSVEDQAHRVLAGGPSE. The whole CDR3 reads CSVEDQAHRVLAGGPSEQYF.

This clone was observed many times. The CDR3: CASRRDSLSLVATGELFF. The sequenced CDR3 bases are TGTGCCAGCCGCCGGGACAGTCTCTCTCTTGTCGCCACCGGGGAG. V gene TRBV18 combines with J gene TRBJ2-2, with 7 bases aligning to TRBD1. The CDR3 goes on 3 residues after the read ends, and that part is filled in from the germline J gene. J gave up 4 bases and V 8 bases, and 19 bases lay outside the gene matches. Germline loops: CDR1 KGHSH, CDR2 LQKENI. This CDR3 has 18 residues.

This clone came up many times. The read falls 3 residues short of the CDR3 end, and the missing part is taken from the germline J gene. The chain couples TRBV29-1 to TRBJ2-7, with unresolved D. CDR3 length: 14 amino acids. Trimming took 3 bases from V and 2 from J, leaving 14 bases between them. Germline V lookup: CDR1 SQVTM, CDR2 ANQGSEA. The covered CDR3 bases are TGCAGCGTTGAGCTCGCCACAATCCCCTACGAG. Translated: CSVELATIPYE. The entire CDR3 is CSVELATIPYEQYF.

This clone was observed many times. The sequence runs out 3 residues before the end of the CDR3; the remainder is reconstructed from the germline J gene. V gene TRBV30 combines with J gene TRBJ1-4; a possible D gene is TRBD1 (6 bases). The germline V gene encodes CDR1 GTSNPN and CDR2 SVGIG (reference sequence). V lost 4 bases, J lost 4 bases, and 19 bases lay in between. The CDR3 totals 16 residues. The CDR3 loop is CAWILPAWTVNEKLFF. The DNA read from the CDR3 is TGTGCCTGGATTTTGCCCGCATGGACAGTTAATGAAAAA.

Many counts were recorded for this clone. The read ends 3 residues shy of where the CDR3 ends; the end is completed using the germline J gene. The chain links TRBV7-8 to TRBJ1-6; 7 nucleotides agree with TRBD1. With V trimmed by 1 base and J by 7 bases, 4 bases remained unmatched. The CDR3 is 15 amino acids. CDR1 SGHVS and CDR2 FQNEAQ come from the germline V gene. CDR3: CASSLVTGRNSPLHF. The sequenced part of the CDR3 DNA is TGTGCCAGCAGCTTAGTGACAGGGCGGAATTCACCC.

This clone was recorded many times. The read comes to an end 3 residues before the CDR3 does, leaving the germline J gene to fill in the end. This rearrangement joins TRBV13 to TRBJ2-7, with TRBD1 matching over 8 bases. The V and J ends lost 3 bases and 5 bases, in that order; junction bases with no gene match: 3. There are 13 residues in the CDR3. The germline CDR1 and CDR2 sequences are PRHDT and FYEKMQ (reference sequence). The CDR3 sequence: CASSFRDRHEQYF. The sequenced CDR3 bases are TGTGCCAGCAGCTTCCGGGACAGGCACGAG.

This clone was detected ten times or more. The sequence runs out 3 residues before the end of the CDR3; the remainder is reconstructed from the germline J gene. V gene TRBV19 combines with J gene TRBJ2-4, with 10 bases matching TRBD1. The CDR3 has 19 amino acids. Germline V CDR1 and CDR2: LNHDA, SQIVND (reference sequence). V gave up 3 bases and J gave up 0 bases; unmatched junction bases: 11. The CDR3 loop is CASSIGTGVAGTAKNIQYF. The sequenced CDR3 bases are TGTGCCAGTAGTATCGGGACAGGGGTTGCGGGGACAGCCAAAAACATT.

This clone has at least ten counts. The sequenced fragment ends 3 residues before the CDR3 boundary, so the rest is inferred from the germline J gene. This chain connects TRBV19 to TRBJ2-7; possible D gene TRBD2, 6 bases. Per the germline V gene, CDR1 is LNHDA and CDR2 is SQIVND (reference sequence). Trimming stripped 0 bases from V and 1 base from J, with 7 bases between. CDR3 length: 14 amino acids. CDR3 residues: CASSIEGGSYEQYF. The CDR3 DNA, read in part, is TGTGCCAGTAGTATAGAGGGGGGATCCTACGAG. Looking up the rest from reference TRBV19 and TRBJ2-7 gives the full variable domain: DGGITQSPKYLFRKEGQNVTLSCEQNLNHDAMYWYRQDPGQGLRLIYYSQIVNDFQKGDIAEGYSVSREKKESFPLTVTSAQKNPTAFYLCASSIEGGSYEQYFGPGTRLTVT.

There are a few counts of this clone. The read falls 3 residues short of the CDR3 end, and the missing part is taken from the germline J gene. This rearrangement joins TRBV2 to TRBJ1-2; TRBD1 might be the D (5 bases). V lost 9 bases to trimming and J lost 7 bases, with 21 bases between them. CDR3 size: 14 residues. The germline V gene has CDR1 SNHLY and CDR2 FYNNEI. Here the CDR3 reads CARSVGTEAGGYTF. The DNA read from the CDR3 is TGTGCCAGGTCAGTTGGGACTGAGGCCGGTGGC.

This clone was detected many times. The CDR3 is cut off 3 residues early in the read; its end comes from the germline J gene. The rearrangement links TRBV7-3 to TRBJ2-2; 7 nucleotides agree with TRBD2. CDR3 length: 15 amino acids. Germline-derived CDR1 and CDR2 are SGHTA and FQGTGA. The J segment lost 4 bases and the V segment lost 6 bases, leaving 8 bases of the junction unmatched. CDR3 protein: CASRPGGSGTGELFF. The CDR3 bases that were read are TGTGCCAGCAGGCCCGGGGGGAGTGGCACCGGGGAG.

This clone was seen ten or more times. Sequencing ends 3 residues short of the CDR3 end; the germline J gene provides the rest. The chain has TRBV5-4 and TRBJ2-3; D not resolved. CDR1 and CDR2 (germline): SGHNT, YYREEE (reference sequence). Trimming shortened V by 0 bases and J by 2 bases, and 10 bases separated the two germline ends. CDR3 length: 15 residues. The sequenced part of the CDR3 DNA is TGTGCCAGCAGCTTGGAGCTTACAGACACAGATACG. Protein sequence: CASSLELTDTDT. The CDR3 in full is CASSLELTDTDTQYF.